In its sample, the clone carrying this T cell receptor (beta chain) was seen many times. The data originate from a study of naive and memory T cell subsets. Two oligonucleotides, mixed equimolar, formed the beta constant-region primer covering TRBC1 and TRBC2. Ligated cDNA was amplified by four rounds of PCR with nested alpha and beta constant-region primers and SP2. Using its own MiXCR run on the UMI-ligation and nested PCR reads, TCRdb lists one record per CDR3 protein. The sample contains tens of thousands of distinct CDR3 sequences, roughly 9.3% of which appear only once. This TCR was recovered from a human donor in good health. Sample: naive CD8+ T cells from blood.

CDR3 bases: TGTGCCAGCAGTGAATACGACGGGAGCTCCTACAATGAGCAGTTCTTC. As protein: CASSEYDGSSYNEQFF. This chain connects TRBV25-1 to TRBJ2-1; D might be TRBD2 (6 bases). Germline CDR1 is MGHDK and CDR2 is SYGVNS. Trimming stripped 0 bases from V and 0 bases from J, with 9 bases between. This CDR3 spans 16 amino acids.